The 18 T cell receptor beta chains given below trace back to one sample, sequenced in a study of T cell repertoires in aging, cancer and after chemotherapy. Peripheral blood genomic DNA, not sorted cells or RNA, was the template. A mixed TRB-A/B primer pool amplified rearranged TRB by multiplex touch-down PCR. Using its own MiXCR run on the multiplex PCR reads, TCRdb lists one record per CDR3 protein. The repertoire holds around 5,000 distinct CDR3 sequences, with under 25% as singletons. Sequencing was performed on blood. The receptors were sampled from a human donor in good health. The donor label of this sample is uncertain.

In its sample, this clonotype is medium-sized. V and J are TRBV6-2 or TRBV6-3 and TRBJ2-7; 10 bases line up with TRBD2. Germline V gene data show CDR1 as MNHEY and CDR2 as SVGEGT. The CDR3 is 14 amino acids. Trimming removed 4 bases from V and 2 bases from J; junction bases left unmatched: 2. CDR3 DNA: TGTGCCAGCAGTTTCCTAGCGGGGGCCTACGAGCAGTACTTC. Translated: CASSFLAGAYEQYF.

This clonotype is medium-sized in the sample. V gene TRBV19 combines with J gene TRBJ2-3; D ambiguous. CDR3 length equals 14 residues. The germline V gene has CDR1 LNHDA and CDR2 SQIVND (reference sequence). V lost 3 bases to trimming and J lost 2 bases, with 9 bases between them. Here the CDR3 reads CASSISAVTDTQYF. DNA for the CDR3: TGTGCCAGTAGTATTTCGGCGGTCACAGATACGCAGTATTTT.

This clonotype was detected a few times. This sequence may be a read error, since a much larger clone differs from it by one base. The chain has TRBV5-3 and TRBJ2-2; no clear D. TRBV5-3 is placed among ORFs of uncertain function. V lost 1 base, J lost 5 bases, and 15 bases lay in between. This CDR3 comprises 16 residues. The CDR3 here is CARSLSKPDKTGELFF. The CDR3 nucleotides are TGTGCCAGAAGCTTGTCAAAGCCTGACAAGACCGGGGAGCTGTTTTTT.

The sample holds a few counts of this clonotype. This sequence joins TRBV20-1 and TRBJ1-3; 7 bases match TRBD1. Germline assignment: CDR1 DFQATT and CDR2 SNEGSKA (reference sequence). The CDR3 runs to 19 residues. With 1 base clipped from V and 2 bases from J, the junction kept 17 bases outside the gene matches. In nucleotides, the CDR3 is TGCAGTGCTAGAGGGACAGGCCTTCGATCTGGAGGTCCTGGAAACACCATATATTTT. It is translated as CSARGTGLRSGGPGNTIYF.

By frequency in the sample, this clonotype is medium-sized. This rearrangement joins TRBV6-4 to TRBJ2-2, with D perhaps TRBD1 (5 bases). The CDR3 is 13 residues long. The germline V and J ends were trimmed by 8 bases and 4 bases, with 11 bases remaining between them. In germline, CDR1 is MRHNA, CDR2 SNTAGT. The chain's CDR3 is CASGTDSTGELFF. CDR3 nucleotides: TGTGCCAGCGGAACAGACAGCACCGGGGAGCTGTTTTTT.

By frequency in the sample, this clonotype is medium-sized (0.01 to 0.1%). The chain employs TRBV5-4 and TRBJ2-3; 8 bases agree with TRBD2. CDR3 length: 15 residues. V dropped 4 bases and J dropped 2; count of bases not matched to a gene: 6. CDR1 SGHNT and CDR2 YYREEE come from the germline V gene (reference sequence). Here the CDR3 reads CASSPPGGATDTQYF. DNA of the CDR3: TGTGCCAGCAGCCCTCCGGGGGGGGCCACAGATACGCAGTATTTT.

By sample share, this clonotype is medium-sized. CDR3 DNA sequence: TGTGCCAGCGGTACATTGGAGGGGGAGAACTATGGCTACACCTTC. This encodes CASGTLEGENYGYTF. The chain recombines TRBV7-9 with TRBJ1-2; weak D call: TRBD1 (6 bases). The CDR3 runs to 15 residues. Trimming cost V 8 bases and J 2 bases, with 18 bases left between them. Germline V CDR1 and CDR2: SEHNR, FQNEAQ (reference sequence).

This clonotype is categorized as medium-sized. This rearrangement joins TRBV27 to TRBJ2-3; no definite D call. The CDR3 contains 13 residues. Germline V gene sequence: CDR1 MNHEY, CDR2 SMNVEV (reference sequence). V shed 7 bases and J shed 5 bases, with 13 bases lying between them. This CDR3 is CASKPIEGDTQYF. The CDR3 nucleotides read TGTGCCAGCAAACCCATCGAAGGAGATACGCAGTATTTT.

By share of the sample, this clonotype is medium-sized. This sequence joins TRBV19 and TRBJ1-2, with D unresolved. CDR1 and CDR2 from the germline V gene are LNHDA and SQIVND (reference sequence). The V and J ends lost 4 bases and 4 bases respectively, with 13 bases between them. The CDR3 loop spans 14 amino acids. CDR3 region: CASSNPLLSYGYTF. Written as DNA, the CDR3 is TGTGCCAGTAGTAACCCTCTACTGAGCTATGGCTACACCTTC. The full variable domain, its missing parts supplied by reference TRBV19 and TRBJ1-2, is DGGITQSPKYLFRKEGQNVTLSCEQNLNHDAMYWYRQDPGQGLRLIYYSQIVNDFQKGDIAEGYSVSREKKESFPLTVTSAQKNPTAFYLCASSNPLLSYGYTFGSGTRLTVV.

The chain uses TRBV7-9 and TRBJ1-1, with a possible D match to TRBD1 (5 bases). Trimming pared 5 bases from V and 2 bases from J, leaving 12 bases between. Germline assignment: CDR1 SEHNR and CDR2 FQNEAQ (reference sequence). The CDR3 covers 14 residues. This CDR3 is CASSPTAINTEAFF. The DNA for the CDR3 is TGTGCCAGCAGCCCGACAGCTATCAACACTGAAGCTTTCTTT.

This clonotype ranks as medium-sized (0.01 to 0.1%). The chain carries TRBV12-3 or TRBV12-4 and TRBJ1-2; no firm D call. The CDR3 has 12 residues. The V and J ends lost 5 bases and 1 base respectively, with 5 bases between them. CDR3 region: CASSASNYGYTF. The CDR3 nucleotides read TGTGCCAGCAGTGCCAGTAACTATGGCTACACCTTC.

By share of the sample, this clonotype is medium-sized. The chain links TRBV19 to TRBJ1-4, with TRBD1 identical over 7 bases. This CDR3 contains 18 residues. Germline V CDR1 and CDR2: LNHDA, SQIVND (reference sequence). The V and J ends lost 1 base and 0 bases, in that order; junction bases with no gene match: 8. Here the CDR3 reads CASSIGRDSTATNEKLFF. The CDR3 nucleotides are TGTGCCAGTAGTATAGGCCGGGACAGCACCGCAACTAATGAAAAACTGTTTTTT. The full variable domain, in which reference TRBV19 and TRBJ1-4 provide the parts outside the CDR3, is DGGITQSPKYLFRKEGQNVTLSCEQNLNHDAMYWYRQDPGQGLRLIYYSQIVNDFQKGDIAEGYSVSREKKESFPLTVTSAQKNPTAFYLCASSIGRDSTATNEKLFFGSGTQLSVL.

This clonotype is deemed medium-sized. The chain recombines TRBV19 with TRBJ1-6; D unresolved. CDR1 and CDR2 from the germline V gene are LNHDA and SQIVND (reference sequence). The CDR3 contains 16 residues. V was shortened by 4 bases and J by 7 bases, with 17 bases between the two germline ends. CDR3 nucleotide sequence: TGTGCCAGTAGTACCCTGACCTGGACGAGGAATTCACCCCTCCACTTT. Translated: CASSTLTWTRNSPLHF.

This clonotype has only a few counts. This chain links TRBV7-9 with TRBJ2-7; D assignment may be TRBD1 or TRBD2 (5 bases each). Per germline, CDR1 SEHNR and CDR2 FQNEAQ (reference sequence). Deletions cut 2 bases from V and 5 bases from J, with 7 bases between. CDR3 length: 12 amino acids. DNA for the CDR3: TGTGCCAGCAGCTTACTGGGGGACGAGCAGTACTTC. Residues: CASSLLGDEQYF.

This clonotype is medium-sized by share. The rearrangement uses TRBV15 and TRBJ1-2; 11 nucleotides line up with TRBD1. This CDR3 region has 14 residues. V gave up 4 bases and J gave up 4 bases; unmatched junction bases: 2. CDR1 and CDR2 (germline): LNHNV, YYDKDF (reference sequence). The CDR3 spells CATSKGQGAYGYTF. DNA for the CDR3: TGTGCCACCAGCAAAGGACAGGGGGCCTATGGCTACACCTTC.

This clonotype is medium-sized by share. V is TRBV5-6 and J is TRBJ2-7, with D perhaps matching TRBD2 (6 bases). The CDR3 totals 12 residues. V dropped 3 bases and J dropped 4 bases, with 8 bases sitting between them. Germline V CDR1 and CDR2: SGHDT, YYEEEE. CDR3 sequence reads: CASSYGSYEQYF. The CDR3 region has the DNA TGTGCCAGCAGCTACGGGAGTTACGAGCAGTACTTC.

The CDR3 DNA reads as TGTGCCAGCAGCCAAGAGGATCCATTGTCGGATACGCAGTATTTT. It is translated as CASSQEDPLSDTQYF. V usage is TRBV4-2 and J usage is TRBJ2-3, with D uncertain. Germline V gene sequence: CDR1 LGHNA, CDR2 YNFKEQ. Trimming took 0 bases from V and 6 from J, leaving 13 bases between them. The CDR3 totals 15 residues.

There are a few counts of this clonotype. The chain recombines TRBV7-9 with TRBJ1-1; no definite D call. Between the trimmed V and J ends, which lost 4 bases and 11 bases, there was a span of 26 bases. Germline CDR1 reads SEHNR; CDR2 reads FQNEAQ (reference sequence). The CDR3 is made up of 16 amino acids. CDR3 coding DNA: TGTGCCAGCAGCTCCATGGACCGTTTCCGAGCCTATGGGGCTTTCTTT. Translation: CASSSMDRFRAYGAFF.